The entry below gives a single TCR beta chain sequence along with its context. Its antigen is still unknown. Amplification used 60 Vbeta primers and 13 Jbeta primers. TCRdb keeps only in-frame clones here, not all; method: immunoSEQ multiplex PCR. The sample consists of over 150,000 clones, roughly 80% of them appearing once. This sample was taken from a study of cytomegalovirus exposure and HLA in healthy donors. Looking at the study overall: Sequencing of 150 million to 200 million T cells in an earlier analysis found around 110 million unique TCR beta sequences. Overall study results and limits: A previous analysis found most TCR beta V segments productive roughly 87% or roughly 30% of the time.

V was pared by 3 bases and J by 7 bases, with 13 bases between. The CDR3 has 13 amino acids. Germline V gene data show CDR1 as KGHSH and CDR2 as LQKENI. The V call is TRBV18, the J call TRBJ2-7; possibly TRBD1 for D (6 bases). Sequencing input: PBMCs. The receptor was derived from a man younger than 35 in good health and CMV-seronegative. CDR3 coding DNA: TGTGCCAGCTCACCCGGACAGCCCTTGGAGCAGTACTTC. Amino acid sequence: CASSPGQPLEQYF.